These T cell receptor beta chains were read from a single sample in a study of T cells after yellow fever vaccination. One entry per CDR3 protein, called by TCRdb with MiXCR from the 5' RACE reads. The sample shows approximately 85,000 distinct CDR3 sequences, 13% of them seen only once. The specimen was CD8+ T cells not binding an NS4B(214-222) dextramer, sorted from PBMCs, collected roughly 20 days after the first yellow fever vaccination. The source is a man younger than 35 who received the YFV17D yellow fever vaccine. CDR3s include the opening cysteine and the closing phenylalanine or tryptophan. Fields, in order: V gene, clone size, J gene, D gene, CDR3 DNA, CDR3 protein. D genes are given only for firm matches. Rows may omit the clone size; those that give it use once, few, many or a size class.

>TRBV3-1|.|TRBJ2-1|.
TGTGCCAGCAGCCAAGAAAGTCGACCGGCTGAGCAGTTCTTC
CASSQESRPAEQFF
>TRBV6-5|.|TRBJ1-4|.
TGTGCCAGCAGTTACTCGTTAGCGAAGGGGAAGGAAAAACTGTTTTTT
CASSYSLAKGKEKLFF
>TRBV4-3|.|TRBJ1-1|TRBD1
TGCGCCAGCAGCCACGGGACAGGGAGGACTGAAGCTTTCTTT
CASSHGTGRTEAFF
>TRBV27|few|TRBJ2-7|TRBD1
TGTGCCAGCGCGACCAGGGGGCTATACGAGCAGTACTTC
CASATRGLYEQYF
>TRBV29-1|.|TRBJ2-5|TRBD2
TGCAGCGTTGAACCAGCGGGGGCACAAGAGACCCAGTACTTC
CSVEPAGAQETQYF
>TRBV18|few|TRBJ2-3|.
TGTGCCAGCTCACCACCTATATTTGGGGTCGCTACGCAGTATTTT
CASSPPIFGVATQYF
>TRBV5-1|.|TRBJ2-5|.
TGCGCCAGCAGCTTGGTTCGGGGGCCCCAAGAGACCCAGTACTTC
CASSLVRGPQETQYF
>TRBV6-5|few|TRBJ1-1|.
TGTGCCAGCAGTTACGGGGGGCCCAACACTGAAGCTTTCTTT
CASSYGGPNTEAFF
>TRBV6-1|many|TRBJ1-5|.
TGTGCCAGCAGTGAGGGGACACTCGGATGGGAGCCCCAGCATTTT
CASSEGTLGWEPQHF
>TRBV6-1|.|TRBJ1-1|.
TGTGCGAGCCGACCGGGAGGTTGGAACACTGAAGCTTTCTTT
CASRPGGWNTEAFF
>TRBV10-2|.|TRBJ1-2|.
TGCGCCAGCAGTCTGGGGGCGGATGGCTACACCTTC
CASSLGADGYTF
>TRBV10-3|.|TRBJ2-7|TRBD1
TGTGCCATCAGTGAGTATACAGGGGGCCCATCTTACGAGCAGTACTTC
CAISEYTGGPSYEQYF